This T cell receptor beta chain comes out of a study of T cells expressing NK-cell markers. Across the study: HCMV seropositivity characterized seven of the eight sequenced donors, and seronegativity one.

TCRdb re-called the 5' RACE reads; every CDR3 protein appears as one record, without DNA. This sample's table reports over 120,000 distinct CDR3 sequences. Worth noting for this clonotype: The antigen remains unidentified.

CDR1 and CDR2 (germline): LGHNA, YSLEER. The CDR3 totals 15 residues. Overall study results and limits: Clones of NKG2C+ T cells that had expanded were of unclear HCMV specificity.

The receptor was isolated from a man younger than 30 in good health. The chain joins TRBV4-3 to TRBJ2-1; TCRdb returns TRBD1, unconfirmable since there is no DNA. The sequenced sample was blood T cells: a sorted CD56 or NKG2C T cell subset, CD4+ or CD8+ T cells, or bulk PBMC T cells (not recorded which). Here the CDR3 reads CASSQVTGDYNEQFF.